The rows below give T cell receptor beta chains drawn from one sample of a study of T cell responses to AZD1222 COVID-19 vaccine. Clones were sequenced by immunoSEQ multiplex PCR, and TCRdb holds only the in-frame ones, with some missing. Here the sample spans 77,000 or so clones, about 91% being singletons. Sequenced here: peripheral blood, sampled on day 0 of AZD1222 vaccination. These receptor sequences come from an adult in good health. Each CDR3 is given with its conserved first and last residue. D genes are given only for firm matches. Where a row states a size, it is once, few, many or the class of an expanded clone; other rows omit it.

v_gene	abundance	d_gene	j_gene	CDR3nt	CDR3aa
TRBV2	few	.	TRBJ1-2	TGTGCCTCCCCCCCGGGGGCGGACTATGGCTACACCTTC	CASPPGADYGYTF
TRBV7-6	.	TRBD1	TRBJ1-5	TGTGCCAGCAGCTTAGGGACAGGGGGTGGCAATCAGCCCCAGCATTTT	CASSLGTGGGNQPQHF
TRBV5-1	.	.	TRBJ1-3	TGCGCCAGCAGCTTGTTCGCTGTAGGGGCTTACTCTGGAAACACCATATATTTT	CASSLFAVGAYSGNTIYF
TRBV18	.	.	TRBJ1-1	TGTGCCAGCTCAACCATCTTAATGGGAAACACTGAAGCTTTCTTT	CASSTILMGNTEAFF
TRBV21-1	.	.	TRBJ1-6	TGTGCCAGCAGCAAAGAGGGCGACAGACTTACCTCCTATAATTCACCCCTCCACTTT	CASSKEGDRLTSYNSPLHF
TRBV23-1	few	TRBD1	TRBJ1-6	TGCGCCAGCAGTCAATCGCCCTGGCAGGGGGCAGAATCACCCCTCCACTTT	CASSQSPWQGAESPLHF
TRBV7-9	.	.	TRBJ2-5	TGTGCCAGCAGCTTAGAGGAAGGGACCCAGTACTTC	CASSLEEGTQYF
TRBV6-5	.	.	TRBJ1-4	TGTGCCAGCAGAGGACCCTGGGATAATGAAAAACTGTTTTTT	CASRGPWDNEKLFF
TRBV28	.	.	TRBJ1-4	TGTGCCAGCAGCCCCCAGGGGGAAAAACTGTTTTTT	CASSPQGEKLFF
TRBV6-5	.	TRBD2	TRBJ2-7	TGTGCCAGCAGTCCCGTAGCGGGGGCCTTAAACGAGCAGTACTTC	CASSPVAGALNEQYF
TRBV6-5	.	.	TRBJ1-2	TGTGCCAGCGGTAATACTGAAACGGGGGGCTACACCTTC	CASGNTETGGYTF
TRBV18	few	.	TRBJ2-2	TGTGCCAGCTCACCAGGGGTCCAATCAGGGGAGCTGTTTTTT	CASSPGVQSGELFF
TRBV6-2/TRBV6-3	.	TRBD2	TRBJ2-1	TGTGCCAGCAGTTCCCCCCGGGGGATAGCGGGGGGGCGGTACTACAATGAGCAGTTCTTC	CASSSPRGIAGGRYYNEQFF
TRBV7-9	.	TRBD2	TRBJ2-3	TGTGCCAGCAGCTCCGGACTAGCGGGAGGCCCGGATACGCAGTATTTT	CASSSGLAGGPDTQYF
TRBV28	.	.	TRBJ2-3	TGTGCCAGCAGCTCTAGCGTCAGGGGCACAGATACGCAGTATTTT	CASSSSVRGTDTQYF
TRBV24-1	.	.	TRBJ2-3	TGTGCCACCAGTGATTTTTCGGGGGACCCAGATACGCAGTATTTT	CATSDFSGDPDTQYF
TRBV7-6	.	.	TRBJ2-2	TGTGCCAGCAGCGGCCAGGGCGGAAGCACCGGGGAGCTGTTTTTT	CASSGQGGSTGELFF
TRBV27	.	TRBD1	TRBJ2-7	TGTGCCAGCAGTGCGGACAGGCAATACGAGCAGTACTTC	CASSADRQYEQYF
TRBV6-5	.	.	TRBJ1-2	TGTGCCAGTATACTGGGAGCGGCGACTAACTATGGCTACACCTTC	CASILGAATNYGYTF
TRBV3-1/TRBV3-2	.	TRBD2	TRBJ2-1	TGTGCCAGCAGCCAAGATAACGCGGGGGGTCGCCCGTTCAATGAGCAGTTCTTC	CASSQDNAGGRPFNEQFF
TRBV4-3	.	.	TRBJ2-6	TGCGCCAGCAGCCAGGATGGGGCCAACGTCCTGACTTTC	CASSQDGANVLTF
TRBV5-4	.	.	TRBJ1-6	TGTGCCAGCAGCGGTCTTGGGTCACCCCTCCACTTT	CASSGLGSPLHF
TRBV28	.	.	TRBJ2-7	TGTGCCAGCAGTCCCCTCGGGGTCTCCTACGAGCAGTACTTC	CASSPLGVSYEQYF
TRBV7-8	.	.	TRBJ2-1	TGTGCCAGCAGCGGTAGGGGGGAGCAGTTCTTC	CASSGRGEQFF
TRBV28	.	.	TRBJ1-2	TGTGCCAGCAGTTTCCCCGGACCACTTAACTATGGCTACACCTTC	CASSFPGPLNYGYTF
TRBV5-1	.	.	TRBJ2-7	TGCGCCAGCAGGGACGAAGAGATCGGACGCCTGTCCTACGAGCAGTACTTC	CASRDEEIGRLSYEQYF
TRBV7-6	.	.	TRBJ2-7	TGTGCCAGCAGCCCGAACGATTACGAGCAGTACTTC	CASSPNDYEQYF
TRBV25-1	.	.	TRBJ2-3	TGTGCCAGCAGTGACTGGACTCTCCTCACAGATACGCAGTATTTT	CASSDWTLLTDTQYF
TRBV15	.	.	TRBJ2-1	TGTGCCACCAGCAGAGGGGACGGCCTGCGCAATGAGCAGTTCTTC	CATSRGDGLRNEQFF
TRBV2	.	TRBD1	TRBJ1-2	TGTGCCAGCAGTCCCGACAGGGGGCAAGGGAGCTATGGCTACACCTTC	CASSPDRGQGSYGYTF
TRBV20-1	once	.	TRBJ1-4	TGCAGTGCTAGTAAAGGTTCTAATGAAAAACTGTTTTTT	CSASKGSNEKLFF
TRBV27	.	.	TRBJ1-6	TGTGCCAGCAGTTTTCCCGGCCGATGGTCCGATGATTCACCCCTCCACTTT	CASSFPGRWSDDSPLHF
TRBV11-2	.	TRBD1	TRBJ1-4	TGTGCCAGCAGCTCCTCAGGGGGCGGACATGCAACTAATGAAAAACTGTTTTTT	CASSSSGGGHATNEKLFF
TRBV4-1	.	.	TRBJ1-1	TGCGCCAGCAGCCAATACGGCGGGAACACTGAAGCTTTCTTT	CASSQYGGNTEAFF
TRBV7-6	.	TRBD1	TRBJ2-7	TGTGCCAGCAGCGCCGGGACAGGGCTCGGCGAGCAGTACTTC	CASSAGTGLGEQYF
TRBV6-2/TRBV6-3	.	.	TRBJ1-1	TGTGCCAGCAGTTACGACACTGAAGCTTTCTTT	CASSYDTEAFF
TRBV6-6	.	.	TRBJ1-2	TGTGCCAGCAGCCACAGTACAGGGAATCGTCGTGGCTACACCTTC	CASSHSTGNRRGYTF
TRBV5-6	.	.	TRBJ2-1	TGTGCCAGCAGCCGGGTGGGGGGTTACAATGAGCAGTTCTTC	CASSRVGGYNEQFF
TRBV5-4	.	.	TRBJ1-1	TGTGCCAGCAGCTTAGACAGGCACACTGAAGCTTTCTTT	CASSLDRHTEAFF
TRBV19	.	TRBD1	TRBJ2-7	TGTGCCAGTAGTACAGGGGGAACCTACGAGCAGTACTTC	CASSTGGTYEQYF
TRBV19	.	.	TRBJ1-5	TGTGCCAGTAAAAACAGGGCGGATCAGCCCCAGCATTTT	CASKNRADQPQHF
TRBV5-4	.	.	TRBJ1-1	TGTGCCAGCAGCCCCAAGGGAGGGAACACTGAAGCTTTCTTT	CASSPKGGNTEAFF
TRBV6-5	.	.	TRBJ2-7	TGTGCCAGCAGTTACTCGAACGGGGGCGAGCAGTACTTC	CASSYSNGGEQYF
TRBV28	few	.	TRBJ2-1	TGTGCCAGCAGTTTACGGGGACCTTCCAATGAGCAGTTCTTC	CASSLRGPSNEQFF
TRBV5-4	.	.	TRBJ2-7	TGTGCCAGCAGCCCCAATACCTACGAGCAGTACTTC	CASSPNTYEQYF
TRBV6-1	.	TRBD1	TRBJ2-5	TGTGCCAGCAGTGAAGAGGAGGACAGGGTTCACGAGACCCAGTACTTC	CASSEEEDRVHETQYF